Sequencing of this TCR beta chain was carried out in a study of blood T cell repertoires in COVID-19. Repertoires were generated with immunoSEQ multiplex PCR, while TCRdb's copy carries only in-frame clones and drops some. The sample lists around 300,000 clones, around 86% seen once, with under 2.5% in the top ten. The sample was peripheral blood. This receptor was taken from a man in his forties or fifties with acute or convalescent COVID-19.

Here the CDR3 DNA reads TGTGCCAGCAGCTCTCCGGTGGGGCAGCAAGAGACCCAGTACTTC. This codes for CASSSPVGQQETQYF. V gene TRBV9 combines with J gene TRBJ2-5; D might be TRBD1 (5 bases). V shed 4 bases and J shed 2 bases, with 15 bases lying between them. This CDR3 is 15 amino acids long. Germline V CDR1 and CDR2: SGDLS, YYNGEE.